Below, 5 T cell receptor beta chains from the same sample are listed, as sequenced in a study of blood T cell repertoires in COVID-19. The assay was immunoSEQ multiplex PCR, and TCRdb's table has in-frame clones only and misses some. This repertoire shows about 140,000 clones, roughly 85% found once; its top ten account for 2.5% to 3%. The source material was peripheral blood. These receptors all come from a man aged 45-60 years with acute or convalescent COVID-19.

This clone was counted a single time. The rearrangement links TRBV25-1 to TRBJ2-1; a possible D gene is TRBD1 (5 bases). Per germline, CDR1 MGHDK and CDR2 SYGVNS. This CDR3 spans 16 amino acids. With 1 base removed from V and 7 bases from J, the gap between germline ends came to 17 bases. In DNA form, the CDR3 reads TGTGCCAGCAGTGAATCCCTGCAGGGTACGGGTAATGAGCAGTTCTTC. Translation gives CASSESLQGTGNEQFF.

The chain joins TRBV24-1 to TRBJ2-1; 10 bases are shared with TRBD1. This CDR3 is 18 amino acids long. Unmatched junction bases numbered 7, after V lost 0 bases and J lost 3 bases. CDR1 KGHDR and CDR2 SFDVKD come from the germline V gene. This chain's CDR3 is CATSDLPSGQGIYNEQFF. For the CDR3, the DNA is TGTGCCACCAGTGATTTGCCCTCGGGACAGGGGATCTACAATGAGCAGTTCTTC.

Notes on this clone: Additional DNA sequences in this sample encode the identical CDR3. The genes are TRBV10-3 and TRBJ1-5, with 7 bases fitting TRBD1. This CDR3 comprises 15 residues. The trim removed 0 bases at V and 3 bases at J, leaving 2 bases unmatched. Germline CDR1 is ENHRY and CDR2 is SYGVKD. The CDR3: CAISESGQSNQPQHF. The CDR3 DNA sequence: TGTGCCATCAGTGAGTCGGGACAGTCCAATCAGCCCCAGCATTTT.

V gene TRBV6-5 combines with J gene TRBJ2-1, with D possibly being TRBD2 (6 bases). Germline CDR1 reads MNHEY; CDR2 reads SVGAGI. The CDR3 consists of 15 residues. Trimming took off 6 bases at V and 3 bases at J, with 15 bases between the two ends. The DNA for the CDR3 is TGTGCCAGCAGCAGTGGGGGGATGTTCTACAATGAGCAGTTCTTC. Translated: CASSSGGMFYNEQFF.

The chain carries TRBV29-1 and TRBJ1-1; 7 bases align to TRBD1. J was trimmed by 4 bases and V by 6 bases; bases with no gene match: 8. CDR3 length equals 13 residues. Germline values: CDR1 SQVTM, CDR2 ANQGSEA. The CDR3 DNA sequence: TGCAGCGTCGACAGGGCCCAGGGCACTGAAGCTTTCTTT. This translates into CSVDRAQGTEAFF.